This TCR beta chain originates from a study of response to subunit inactivated influenza vaccine. The CDR3 contains 12 residues. Germline assignment: CDR1 SGHTA and CDR2 FQGNSA. The V and J ends lost 4 bases and 12 bases, in that order; junction bases with no gene match: 2. Whole-study findings and limits: Few new T cells, the authors suggested, are recruited by each seasonal influenza vaccination.

This clonotype occurred a few times. Its target is unknown. From the RT-PCR reads, TCRdb called clonotypes with MiXCR, one entry per CDR3 protein. The repertoire includes approximately 570,000 distinct CDR3 sequences, roughly 8.2% of them detected once, and 10% to 15% sits in the top ten. Sequenced here: PBMCs from blood, sampled around 25 months after vaccination. The receptor comes from a man aged 50-75 years who received an inactivated influenza vaccine. This chain links TRBV7-2 with TRBJ2-5; 13 nucleotides align to TRBD2. CDR3 loop: CASSSGLAGEYF. CDR3 DNA: TGTGCCAGCAGCTCAGGACTAGCGGGGGAGTACTTC.